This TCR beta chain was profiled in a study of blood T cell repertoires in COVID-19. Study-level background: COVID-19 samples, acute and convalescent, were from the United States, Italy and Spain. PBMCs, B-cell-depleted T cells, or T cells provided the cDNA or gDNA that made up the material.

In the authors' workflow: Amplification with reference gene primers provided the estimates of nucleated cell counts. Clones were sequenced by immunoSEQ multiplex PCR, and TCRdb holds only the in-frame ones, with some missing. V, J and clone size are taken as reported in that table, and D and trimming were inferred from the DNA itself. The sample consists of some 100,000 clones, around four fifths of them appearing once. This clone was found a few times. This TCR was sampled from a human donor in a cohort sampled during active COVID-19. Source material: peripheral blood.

This chain's CDR3 is CASSLQMNTEAFF. CDR3 coding DNA: TGTGCCAGCAGTTTACAGATGAACACTGAAGCTTTCTTT. The rearrangement joins TRBV7-2 to TRBJ1-1, with unresolved D. Germline CDR1 is SGHTA and CDR2 is FQGNSA. CDR3 length equals 13 residues. V lost 6 bases, J lost 0 bases, and 8 bases lay in between.